This is a list of T cell receptor beta chains from one sample in a study of identical twins. TCRdb called the 5' RACE reads again in MiXCR, with one record for every CDR3 protein. Here the sample spans around 240,000 distinct CDR3 sequences, about 10% being singletons. Sequenced: memory T cells sorted from blood. These receptors were obtained from a man between 50 and 59 years old in good health. CDR3s include the opening cysteine and the closing phenylalanine or tryptophan. Each record gives: J gene, clone size, D gene, V gene, CDR3 DNA, CDR3 protein. The D gene is left open where the match is weak. The listing skips clone size in some rows; elsewhere it reads once, few, many or a size class.

>TRBJ2-3|-|-|TRBV5-6
TGTGCCAGCAGCGAAGGACTGGGGCTTGTCGATACGCAGTATTTT
CASSEGLGLVDTQYF
>TRBJ2-1|many|TRBD1|TRBV5-1
TGCGCCAGCAGCTCCGGGACAGGTTACAATGAGCAGTTCTTC
CASSSGTGYNEQFF
>TRBJ1-5|few|-|TRBV6-1
TGTGCCAGCGGCCCCTACACGGGGAGCAATCAGCCCCAGCATTTT
CASGPYTGSNQPQHF
>TRBJ1-1|-|TRBD1|TRBV3-1
TGTGCCAGCAGCCAGCGGACCCCGGGACAGGGGTGGGGCACTGAAGCTTTCTTT
CASSQRTPGQGWGTEAFF
>TRBJ1-6|-|TRBD1|TRBV30
TGTGCCTGGAGTGCGTCCGGGACAGGCCCTCGGCCCCTCCACTTT
CAWSASGTGPRPLHF
>TRBJ2-5|-|-|TRBV4-3
TGCGCCAGCAGCGCAGGGACCGCCTTCCAAGAGACCCAGTACTTC
CASSAGTAFQETQYF
>TRBJ2-3|many|-|TRBV20-1
TGCAGTGCTAGAGACCCCAAATCCACAGATACGCAGTATTTT
CSARDPKSTDTQYF
>TRBJ1-5|few|-|TRBV4-2
TGTGCCAGCAGCCAAGATCAGGCAGGTCGCAATCAGCCCCAGCATTTT
CASSQDQAGRNQPQHF
>TRBJ2-1|-|TRBD2|TRBV27
TGTGCCAGCAGTTTGACTAGCGGGGGGGGCAATGAGCAGTTCTTC
CASSLTSGGGNEQFF
>TRBJ2-2|few|-|TRBV7-6
TGTGCCAGCAGCTTAAATCCGGGGTCCGGGGAGCTGTTTTTT
CASSLNPGSGELFF
>TRBJ2-4|-|TRBD2|TRBV5-6
TGTGCCAGCAGCCGGTGGGCGGGGGGTCTAAACATTCAGTACTTC
CASSRWAGGLNIQYF
>TRBJ2-1|many|-|TRBV7-9
TGTGCCAGCAGCTCAGACACCGCTGAGCAGTTCTTC
CASSSDTAEQFF
>TRBJ2-1|-|TRBD1|TRBV5-1
TGCGCCAGCAGCTTGGGTGCCTTAACAGGGGATGAGCAGTTCTTC
CASSLGALTGDEQFF
>TRBJ2-3|many|TRBD2|TRBV6-2/TRBV6-3
TGTGCCAGCAGCCATGCGACTAGCGGGATTAGCACAGATACGCAGTATTTT
CASSHATSGISTDTQYF
>TRBJ2-1|few|-|TRBV5-1
TGCGCCAGCAGCTCTGGCCGGACCTACAATGAGCAGTTCTTC
CASSSGRTYNEQFF
>TRBJ2-1|many|-|TRBV9
TGTGCCAGCAGCGTAGTTGCTTTCGATGAGCAGTTCTTC
CASSVVAFDEQFF
>TRBJ1-1|many|-|TRBV20-1
TGCAGTGCTAAAGGGGGGAAGAACACTGAAGCTTTCTTT
CSAKGGKNTEAFF
>TRBJ2-7|many|-|TRBV10-3
TGTGCCATCAGTGAATTCCCCGAGCGGAGCTCCTACGAGCAGTACTTC
CAISEFPERSSYEQYF
>TRBJ2-1|-|-|TRBV7-8
TGTGCCAGCAGCTTATCTAGCAGCTCCTACAATGATCAGTTCTTC
CASSLSSSSYNDQFF
>TRBJ2-1|-|-|TRBV20-1
TGCAGTGCTAGAGATGAGTCCCGATCTGCCAATGAGCAGTTCTTC
CSARDESRSANEQFF
>TRBJ2-7|-|-|TRBV24-1
TGTGCCACCAAGGGCTCCTACGAGCAGTACTTC
CATKGSYEQYF
>TRBJ1-1|few|-|TRBV25-1
TGTGCCAGCAGTGAACTCGGGCAGGCGAACACTGAAGCTTTCTTT
CASSELGQANTEAFF
>TRBJ1-5|many|-|TRBV4-2
TGTGCCAGCAGCCAAGCTAAGAGCAATCAGCCCCAGCATTTT
CASSQAKSNQPQHF
>TRBJ2-5|-|TRBD2|TRBV20-1
TGCAGTGCTAGTCGGACTAGCGGGAGGGCAAAGACCCAGTACTTC
CSASRTSGRAKTQYF
>TRBJ1-5|many|-|TRBV10-3
TGTGCCATCAGGAGTGGCCCCGCGAATCCCCAGCATTTT
CAIRSGPANPQHF
>TRBJ2-5|-|-|TRBV20-1
TGCAGTGGCACTCCGGGGGTCCAAGAGACCCAGTACTTC
CSGTPGVQETQYF
>TRBJ1-1|many|TRBD1|TRBV4-3
TGCGCCAGCAGCCACCAGGGGGAAAACACTGAAGCTTTCTTT
CASSHQGENTEAFF
>TRBJ2-7|-|-|TRBV30
TGTGCCTGGAGTGTAACGGGAGTCTACGAGCAGTACTTC
CAWSVTGVYEQYF
>TRBJ2-3|many|-|TRBV20-1
TGCAGTGCACCAGCGTTGGCGTCAACAGATACGCAGTATTTT
CSAPALASTDTQYF
>TRBJ2-3|-|-|TRBV9
TGTGCCAGCAGCGTAAGGGCTCAGGGGGGAACAGATACGCAGTATTTT
CASSVRAQGGTDTQYF
>TRBJ1-6|many|-|TRBV7-2
TGTGCCAGCAGACCACAACCGGCCGCCACTTATTCACCCCTCCACTTT
CASRPQPAATYSPLHF
>TRBJ2-5|many|-|TRBV19
TGTGCCAGTAGTATGGGCCGGATAAAAGAGACCCAGTACTTC
CASSMGRIKETQYF
>TRBJ2-1|-|-|TRBV20-1
TGCAGTGCTAGGGCCCAGCTAGCGAGGGGTTGG
CSARAQLARGW
>TRBJ2-1|-|TRBD2|TRBV4-2
TGTGCCAGCAGCCAAAATAAGGCGGGGGGGTACAATGAGCAGTTCTTC
CASSQNKAGGYNEQFF
>TRBJ1-1|-|-|TRBV29-1
TGCAGCGCCCAAGGGGTCACGAACACTGAAGCTTTCTTT
CSAQGVTNTEAFF
>TRBJ2-5|few|-|TRBV5-1
TGCGCCAGCAGCTTGGAGGGTGTTAAAGAGACCCAGTACTTC
CASSLEGVKETQYF
>TRBJ2-3|-|-|TRBV11-2
TGTGCCAGCAGCCGCCCGCGCCAACCACAGGGTGGCACAGATACGCAGTATTTT
CASSRPRQPQGGTDTQYF
>TRBJ1-2|many|-|TRBV4-1
TGCGCCAGCAGCCATGAGGGTCTTAACTATGGCTACACCTTC
CASSHEGLNYGYTF
>TRBJ2-5|many|-|TRBV12-3/TRBV12-4
TGTGCCAGCAGCTTAGTGGGGACCCAGTACTTC
CASSLVGTQYF
>TRBJ1-2|many|-|TRBV9
TGTGCCAGCAGCGTAGGACAGACCCCGAGGGGCTACACCTTC
CASSVGQTPRGYTF
>TRBJ2-6|few|-|TRBV28
TGTGCCAGCAGGCATACATCGGTGGGGCCCAACGTCCTGACTTTC
CASRHTSVGPNVLTF
>TRBJ2-7|many|-|TRBV5-5
TGTGCCAGCAGCTCCCGGGACGGGTACTACGAGCAGTACTTC
CASSSRDGYYEQYF